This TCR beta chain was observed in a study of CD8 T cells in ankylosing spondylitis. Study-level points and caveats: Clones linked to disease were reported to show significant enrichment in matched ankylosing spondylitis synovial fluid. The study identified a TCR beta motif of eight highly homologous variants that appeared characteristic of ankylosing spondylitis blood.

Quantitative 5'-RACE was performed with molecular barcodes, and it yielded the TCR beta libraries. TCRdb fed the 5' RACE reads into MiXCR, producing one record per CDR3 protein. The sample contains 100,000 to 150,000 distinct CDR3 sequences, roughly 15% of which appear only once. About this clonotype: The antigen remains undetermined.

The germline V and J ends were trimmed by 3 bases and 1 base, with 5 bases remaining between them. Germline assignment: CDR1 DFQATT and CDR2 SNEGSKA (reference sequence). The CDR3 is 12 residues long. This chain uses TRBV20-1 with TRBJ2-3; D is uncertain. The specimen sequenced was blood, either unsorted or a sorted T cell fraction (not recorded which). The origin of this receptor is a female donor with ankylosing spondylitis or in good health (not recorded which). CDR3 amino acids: CSASPGTDTQYF. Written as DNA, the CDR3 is TGCAGTGCTAGCCCCGGCACAGATACGCAGTATTTT.